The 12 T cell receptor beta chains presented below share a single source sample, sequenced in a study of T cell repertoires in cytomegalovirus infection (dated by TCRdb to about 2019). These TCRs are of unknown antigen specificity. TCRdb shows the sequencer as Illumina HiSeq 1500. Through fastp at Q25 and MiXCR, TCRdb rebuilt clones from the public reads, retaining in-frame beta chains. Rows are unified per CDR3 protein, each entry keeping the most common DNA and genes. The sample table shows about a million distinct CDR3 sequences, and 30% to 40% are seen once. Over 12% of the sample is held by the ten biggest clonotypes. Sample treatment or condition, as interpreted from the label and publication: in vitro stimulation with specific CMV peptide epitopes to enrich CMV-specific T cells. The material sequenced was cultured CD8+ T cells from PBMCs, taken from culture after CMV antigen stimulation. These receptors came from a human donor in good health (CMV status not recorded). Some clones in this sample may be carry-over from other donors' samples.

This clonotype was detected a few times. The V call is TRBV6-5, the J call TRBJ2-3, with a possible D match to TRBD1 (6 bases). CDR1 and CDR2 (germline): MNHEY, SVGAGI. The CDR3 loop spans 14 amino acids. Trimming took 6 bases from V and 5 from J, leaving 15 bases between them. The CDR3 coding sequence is TGTGCCAGCAGCGTTAAACCACAGGGAGATACGCAGTATTTT. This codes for CASSVKPQGDTQYF.

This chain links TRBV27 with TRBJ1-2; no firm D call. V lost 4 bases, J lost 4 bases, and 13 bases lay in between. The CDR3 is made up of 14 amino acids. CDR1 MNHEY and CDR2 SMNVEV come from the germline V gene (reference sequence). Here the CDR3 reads CASSSLSPIYGYTF. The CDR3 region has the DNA TGTGCCAGCAGTTCCCTAAGCCCCATCTATGGCTACACCTTC.

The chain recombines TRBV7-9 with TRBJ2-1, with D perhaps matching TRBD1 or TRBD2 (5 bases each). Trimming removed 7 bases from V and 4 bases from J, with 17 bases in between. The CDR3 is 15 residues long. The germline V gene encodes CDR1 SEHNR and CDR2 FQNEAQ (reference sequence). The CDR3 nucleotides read TGTGCCAGCAATCCTTCCCGGGGCCTGTACAATGAGCAGTTCTTC. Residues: CASNPSRGLYNEQFF.

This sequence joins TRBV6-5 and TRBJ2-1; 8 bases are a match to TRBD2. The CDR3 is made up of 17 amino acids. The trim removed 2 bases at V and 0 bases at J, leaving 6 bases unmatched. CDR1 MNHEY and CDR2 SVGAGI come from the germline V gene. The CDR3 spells CASSYGGGGSSYNEQFF. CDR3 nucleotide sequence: TGTGCCAGCAGTTACGGTGGCGGGGGGTCCTCCTACAATGAGCAGTTCTTC.

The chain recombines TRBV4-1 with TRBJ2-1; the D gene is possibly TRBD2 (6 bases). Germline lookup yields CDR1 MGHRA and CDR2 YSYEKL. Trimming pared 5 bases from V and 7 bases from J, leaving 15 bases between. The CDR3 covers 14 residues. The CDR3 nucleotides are TGCGCCAGCAGCTTGAGGGACTTCGGGAATGAGCAGTTCTTC. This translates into CASSLRDFGNEQFF.

The CDR3 DNA sequence: TGTGCCAGCAGTACCCGACTAGCCGGCGATGAGCAGTTCTTC. Amino acid sequence: CASSTRLAGDEQFF. The genes are TRBV6-6 and TRBJ2-1; 7 bases align to TRBD2. Unmatched junction bases numbered 9, after V lost 5 bases and J lost 8 bases. Germline CDR1 and CDR2: MNHNY and SVGAGI (reference sequence). The CDR3 is made up of 14 amino acids.

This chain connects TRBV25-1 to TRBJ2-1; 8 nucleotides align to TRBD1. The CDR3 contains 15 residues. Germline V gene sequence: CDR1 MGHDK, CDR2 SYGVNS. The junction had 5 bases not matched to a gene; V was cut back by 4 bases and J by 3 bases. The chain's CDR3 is CASSGRDRIYNEQFF. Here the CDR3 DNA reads TGTGCCAGCAGTGGAAGGGACAGGATCTACAATGAGCAGTTCTTC.

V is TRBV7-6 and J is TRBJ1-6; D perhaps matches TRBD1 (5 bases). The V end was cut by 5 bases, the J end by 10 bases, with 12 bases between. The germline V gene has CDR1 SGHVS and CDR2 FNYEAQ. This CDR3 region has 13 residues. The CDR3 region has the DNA TGTGCCAGCAGCCGGGGGGAGCAATCACCCCTCCACTTT. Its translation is CASSRGEQSPLHF. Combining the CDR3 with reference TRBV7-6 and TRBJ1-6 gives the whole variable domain GAGVSQSPRYKVTKRGQDVALRCDPISGHVSLYWYRQALGQGPEFLTYFNYEAQQDKSGLPNDRFSAERPEGSISTLTIQRTEQRDSAMYRCASSRGEQSPLHFGNGTRLTVT.

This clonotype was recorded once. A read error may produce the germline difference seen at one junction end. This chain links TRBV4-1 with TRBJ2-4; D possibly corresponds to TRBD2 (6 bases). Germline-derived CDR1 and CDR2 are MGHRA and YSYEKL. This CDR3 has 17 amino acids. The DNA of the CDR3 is TGTGCCAGCAGCCAAGATGGCGCGGGGAGGTTGAAAAACATTCAGTACTTC. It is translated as CASSQDGAGRLKNIQYF.

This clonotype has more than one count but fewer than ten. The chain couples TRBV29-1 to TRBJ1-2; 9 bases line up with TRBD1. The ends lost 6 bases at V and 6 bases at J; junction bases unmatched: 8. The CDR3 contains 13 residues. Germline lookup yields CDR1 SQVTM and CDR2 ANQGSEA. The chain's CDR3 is CSVTGTGLNGYTF. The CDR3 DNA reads TGCAGCGTGACCGGGACAGGGCTAAATGGCTACACCTTC.

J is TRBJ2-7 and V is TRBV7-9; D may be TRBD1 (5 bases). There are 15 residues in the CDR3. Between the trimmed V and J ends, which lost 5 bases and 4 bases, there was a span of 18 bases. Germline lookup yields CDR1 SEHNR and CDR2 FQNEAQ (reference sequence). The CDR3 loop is CASSPGTQGGYEQYV. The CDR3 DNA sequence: TGTGCCAGCAGCCCAGGTACTCAGGGTGGTTACGAGCAGTACGTC.

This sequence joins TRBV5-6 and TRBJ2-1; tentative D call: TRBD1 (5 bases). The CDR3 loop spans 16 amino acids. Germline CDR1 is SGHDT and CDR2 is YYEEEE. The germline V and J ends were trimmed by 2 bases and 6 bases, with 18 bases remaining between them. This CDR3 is CASSFDSGGAGNEQFF. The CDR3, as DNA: TGTGCCAGCAGCTTTGATTCCGGTGGGGCAGGCAATGAGCAGTTCTTC.